These T cell receptor beta chains were read from a single sample in a study of cytomegalovirus exposure and HLA in healthy donors. Some clones are missing from TCRdb's copy, which holds only in-frame ones; the method was immunoSEQ multiplex PCR. The sample holds 150,000 to 200,000 clones, less than 85% seen once. Sequenced sample: PBMCs. The receptors here all came from a man aged 18 to 30 in good health and CMV-seropositive. Each CDR3 is given with its conserved first and last residue. A D gene is named only where the DNA matches it firmly. Clone size is shown for a subset of rows, as once, few, many or a class of expanded clone.

V gene	J gene	D gene	clone size	CDR3 DNA	CDR3 protein
TRBV4-1	TRBJ2-7	TRBD1	.	TGCGCCAGCAGCCTCCACGTCGGAGAGGGGGCGTTATACGAGCAGTACTTC	CASSLHVGEGALYEQYF
TRBV28	TRBJ2-3	TRBD1	.	TGTGCCAGCAGTTTCGCCGGGACAGGACGTCGGGATACGCAGTATTTT	CASSFAGTGRRDTQYF
TRBV4-1	TRBJ2-3	TRBD2	once	TGCGCCAGCAGCCAAGATTACCTAGCGGGGGGCCACACAGATACGCAGTATTTT	CASSQDYLAGGHTDTQYF
TRBV6-1	TRBJ2-2	TRBD1	.	TGTGCCAGCCTCCCGACAGGGGTGCTCGGGGAGCTGTTTTTT	CASLPTGVLGELFF
TRBV4-1	TRBJ2-2	.	.	TGCGCCAGCAGCGCCAGATCCCCCGGGACACCTAACACCGGGGAGCTGTTTTTT	CASSARSPGTPNTGELFF
TRBV27	TRBJ2-7	TRBD2	.	TGTGCCAGCAGTTTAATGAGCGGGGGCTACTACGAGCAGTACTTC	CASSLMSGGYYEQYF
TRBV12-5	TRBJ1-6	TRBD1	.	TGTGCTAGTGGTTTTGCAGGGGGAAATTCACCCCTCCACTTT	CASGFAGGNSPLHF
TRBV10-3	TRBJ1-1	TRBD1	.	TGTGCCATCAGCGATAAACAGGGGTGGCACACTGAAGCTTTCTTT	CAISDKQGWHTEAFF
TRBV15	TRBJ1-1	.	.	TGTGCCACCAGCAGTCCACCGTCGGGGGCTTTCTTT	CATSSPPSGAFF
TRBV28	TRBJ2-3	TRBD1	.	TGTGCCAGCAGTTTTAGTCTACACAGGGGGCCGGGAGATACGCAGTATTTT	CASSFSLHRGPGDTQYF
TRBV27	TRBJ1-2	TRBD1	.	TGTGCCAGCAGTTTATTTACAGGGGGACTTAATGGCTACACCTTC	CASSLFTGGLNGYTF
TRBV6-1	TRBJ2-5	.	.	TGTGCCAGCAGCTCCGGGACTTATGCAGAGACCCAGTACTTC	CASSSGTYAETQYF
TRBV6-5	TRBJ2-7	TRBD1	.	TGTGCCAGCAGTTACGACAGGGTAAGCTCCTACGAGCAGTACTTC	CASSYDRVSSYEQYF
TRBV5-1	TRBJ1-2	.	.	TGCGCCAGCAGCTTGGACAGGGAGCGATATGGCTACACCTTC	CASSLDRERYGYTF
TRBV5-3	TRBJ2-1	TRBD2	.	TGTGCCAGAAGCCTTACTAGCGGGATGACCCTCCCCCTATTCAATGAGCAGTTCTTC	CARSLTSGMTLPLFNEQFF
TRBV4-1	TRBJ2-7	.	.	TGCGCCAGCAGCCCAGCAGGCCTCTACGAGCAGTACTTC	CASSPAGLYEQYF
TRBV19	TRBJ1-1	TRBD1	.	TGTGCCAGTATCTACAGGGGGCTTGGGAACACTGAAGCTTTCTTT	CASIYRGLGNTEAFF
TRBV27	TRBJ2-5	TRBD1	once	TGTGCCAGCAGTTTATACGGGGGGGACAGGGGGCGCAGGGGCCAGTACTTC	CASSLYGGDRGRRGQYF
TRBV4-1	TRBJ2-1	.	.	TGCGCCAGCAGCCCACCTCGTCTCCTCGAGGATGAGCAGTTCTTC	CASSPPRLLEDEQFF
TRBV28	TRBJ2-5	.	.	TGTGCCAGCACCTTGGGGCGCCTCCAAGAGACCCAGTACTTC	CASTLGRLQETQYF
TRBV5-1	TRBJ1-2	TRBD1	.	TGCGCCAGCAGCGGGGGACAGGGGGCTTACTATGGCTACACCTTC	CASSGGQGAYYGYTF
TRBV7-3	TRBJ2-3	TRBD2	.	TGTGCCAGCAGCGCGCCTGGGGGGGAAGATACGCAGTATTTT	CASSAPGGEDTQYF
TRBV27	TRBJ2-5	.	.	TGTGCCAGCAGTCCCTATAGCGCGGAGACCCAGTACTTC	CASSPYSAETQYF
TRBV11-3	TRBJ2-7	.	few	TGTGCCAGCAGCCCTCAGGGCCTATTTGGAGAGCAGTACTTC	CASSPQGLFGEQYF
TRBV6-1	TRBJ2-1	TRBD2	.	TGTGCCAGCAGTGGGGGACTAGCGGGAGTTGGTGAGCAGTTCTTC	CASSGGLAGVGEQFF
TRBV28	TRBJ1-1	.	.	TGTGCCAGCACGCCGGTGGGGGGAGGAACTGAAGCTTTCTTT	CASTPVGGGTEAFF
TRBV7-9	TRBJ2-1	TRBD2	.	TGTGCCAGCAGGCCCCGGACTAGCGGCAATGAGCAGTTCTTC	CASRPRTSGNEQFF
TRBV4-1	TRBJ2-3	TRBD2	.	TGCGCCAGCAGCCAGGCGGGAGCAACAGATACGCAGTATTTT	CASSQAGATDTQYF
TRBV28	TRBJ2-2	TRBD1	few	TGTGCCAGCAGTTTCACAGGGGCACGGACCGGGGAGCTGTTTTTT	CASSFTGARTGELFF
TRBV2	TRBJ2-2	TRBD1	.	TGTGCCAGCAGTGGACAGGGGCCCCCTGACACCGGGGAGCTGTTTTTT	CASSGQGPPDTGELFF
TRBV30	TRBJ1-6	TRBD1	.	TGTGCCTGGAGTCTGGACAGGCAATCACCCCTCCACTTT	CAWSLDRQSPLHF
TRBV7-6	TRBJ2-7	.	.	TGTGCCAGCAGTTTTCAGGCGGGGCCGAGCTCCTACGAGCAGTACTTC	CASSFQAGPSSYEQYF
TRBV6-1	TRBJ1-1	.	few	TGTGCCAGCACTGGGGGGGTAGACACTGAAGCTTTCTTT	CASTGGVDTEAFF
TRBV28	TRBJ2-7	TRBD2	.	TGTGCCAGCACGTCGGGGGGTTTTGGATACGAGCAGTACTTC	CASTSGGFGYEQYF
TRBV11-2	TRBJ2-7	.	.	TGTGCCAGCAGCTCCCCAGGGCCAAACCTCTACGAGCAGTACTTC	CASSSPGPNLYEQYF
TRBV10-3	TRBJ2-7	.	few	TGTGCCATCAGAGGGGCGGGGCCCGAGCAGTACTTC	CAIRGAGPEQYF
TRBV30	TRBJ1-1	.	.	TGTGCCTGGAGTGCGCCGGCAGGGAACACTGAAGCTTTCTTT	CAWSAPAGNTEAFF
TRBV7-9	TRBJ2-7	.	once	TGTGCCAGCAGCCTAACCCGGCGGGCCCCCTACGAGCAGTACTTC	CASSLTRRAPYEQYF
TRBV28	TRBJ1-2	TRBD1	.	TGTGCCAGCAGTATAACGGACCGGGACAGAACTGGCTACACCTTC	CASSITDRDRTGYTF
TRBV5-1	TRBJ2-3	TRBD2	.	TGCGCCAGCACGGGGGAGGGAGCAGATACGCAGTATTTT	CASTGEGADTQYF
TRBV27	TRBJ2-7	.	.	TGTGCCAGCAGTGCCCTGAAGGGGCCGACCTACGAGCAGTACTTC	CASSALKGPTYEQYF
TRBV5-1	TRBJ1-1	.	.	TGCGCCAGCAGCTTGGTCGACAGAAACACTGAAGCTTTCTTT	CASSLVDRNTEAFF
TRBV2	TRBJ2-4	TRBD1	.	TGTGCCAGCAGTGAGGTCGGGACAGGCATTCAGTACTTC	CASSEVGTGIQYF
TRBV6-1	TRBJ2-2	.	.	TGTGCCAGCAGTGGGGACTTGCGGGGGCGGGGGACCGGGGAGCTGTTTTTT	CASSGDLRGRGTGELFF
TRBV5-6	TRBJ2-7	TRBD2	.	TGTGCCAGCAGCTTAGGGGTTAGCGGGAGGGCCAGCCTCGAGCAGTACTTC	CASSLGVSGRASLEQYF
TRBV5-4	TRBJ1-2	.	.	TGTGCCAGCAGCCCCGGGGGGGGCTATGGCTACACCTTC	CASSPGGGYGYTF